The source of this TCR beta chain is a study of T cells expressing NK-cell markers. There are 16 residues in the CDR3. Germline-derived CDR1 and CDR2 are KGHSH and LQKENI. cDNA encoding TCR beta was synthesized via 5'RACE template switching incorporating UMIs. TCRdb reprocessed the 5' RACE reads, keeping one entry per CDR3 protein, no DNA. The listing contains about 260,000 distinct CDR3 sequences. Sequenced: blood T cells: a sorted CD56 or NKG2C T cell subset, CD4+ or CD8+ T cells, or bulk PBMC T cells (not recorded which). The clonotype originates from a man aged 18 to 30 in good health. This chain joins TRBV18 and TRBJ2-4; as DNA is missing, the TRBD2 call by TCRdb cannot be tested. CDR3 protein: CASSRLAGEIKNIQYF.